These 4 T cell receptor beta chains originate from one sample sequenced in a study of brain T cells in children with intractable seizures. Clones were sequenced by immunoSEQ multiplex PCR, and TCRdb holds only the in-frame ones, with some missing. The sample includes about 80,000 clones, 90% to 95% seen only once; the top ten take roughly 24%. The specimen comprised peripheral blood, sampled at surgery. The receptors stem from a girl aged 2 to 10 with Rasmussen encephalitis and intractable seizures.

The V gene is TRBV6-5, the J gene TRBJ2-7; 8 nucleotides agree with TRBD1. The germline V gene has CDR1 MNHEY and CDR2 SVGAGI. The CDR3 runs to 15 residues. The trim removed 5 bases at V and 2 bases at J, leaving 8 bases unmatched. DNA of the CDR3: TGTGCCAGCAGTCGTATAGGGACAGGCCCCTACGAGCAGTACTTC. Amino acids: CASSRIGTGPYEQYF.

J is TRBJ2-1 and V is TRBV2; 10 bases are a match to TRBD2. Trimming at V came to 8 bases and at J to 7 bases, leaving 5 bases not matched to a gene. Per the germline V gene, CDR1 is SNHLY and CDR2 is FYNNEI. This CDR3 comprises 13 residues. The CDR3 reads CASGQLAGNEQFF. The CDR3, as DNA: TGTGCCAGCGGTCAACTAGCGGGGAATGAGCAGTTCTTC.

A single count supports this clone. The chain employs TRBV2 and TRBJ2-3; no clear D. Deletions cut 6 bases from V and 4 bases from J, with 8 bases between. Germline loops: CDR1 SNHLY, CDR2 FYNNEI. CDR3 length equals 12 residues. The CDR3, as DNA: TGTGCCAGCAGATCATACCCAGATACGCAGTATTTT. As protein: CASRSYPDTQYF.

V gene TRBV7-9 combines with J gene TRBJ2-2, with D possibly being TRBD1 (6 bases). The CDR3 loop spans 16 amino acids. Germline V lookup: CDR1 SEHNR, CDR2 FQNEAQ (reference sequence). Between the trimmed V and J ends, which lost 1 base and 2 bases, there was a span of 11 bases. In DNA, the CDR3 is TGTGCCAGCAGCTTAGGCCCAGGGGATAACACCGGGGAGCTGTTTTTT. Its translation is CASSLGPGDNTGELFF.